A single sample is the source of the 24 T cell receptor beta chains below, sequenced in a study of blood T cells in healthy people across ages. The use of a sample-barcoded 5' primer and a J-beta primer mix characterized a second PCR of about 6 to 12 cycles. TCRdb passed the 5' RACE reads through MiXCR, listing each CDR3 protein once. The top ten hold about 7.7% of the sample, which has about 1,500,000 distinct CDR3 sequences, roughly 30% seen once. The sample taken for sequencing was blood. Receptors were obtained from a woman between 25 and 40 years old in good health.

The chain combines TRBV7-2 with TRBJ2-5; 10 nucleotides match TRBD1. Germline V CDR1 and CDR2: SGHTA, FQGNSA. The V and J ends lost 5 bases and 11 bases, in that order; junction bases with no gene match: 14. The CDR3 has 15 residues. The CDR3 bases are TGTGCCAGCAGCCTCGGGACAGGGGCCTACAATGAGCAGTACTTC. Translating gives CASSLGTGAYNEQYF.

This clonotype was seen only a few times. CDR3 protein: CASTNLRDRARTNYGYTF. The CDR3 DNA reads TGTGCCAGCACCAACCTTCGGGACAGGGCGAGGACTAACTATGGCTACACCTTC. The V and J genes are TRBV7-2 and TRBJ1-2, with 9 bases aligning to TRBD1. This CDR3 is 18 amino acids long. Looked up from germline, CDR1 is SGHTA and CDR2 is FQGNSA. With 7 bases clipped from V and 0 bases from J, the junction kept 15 bases outside the gene matches.

This clonotype showed up just a few times. This may come from a read error, since a much larger clone is one base off. This rearrangement joins TRBV25-1 to TRBJ2-6, with a possible D match to TRBD1 (5 bases). CDR1 MGHDK and CDR2 SYGVNS come from the germline V gene. This CDR3 has 13 amino acids. The CDR3 is CASSDSGANVRTF. DNA for the CDR3: TGTGCCAGCAGTGACTCTGGGGCCAACGTCCGGACTTTC.

The chain combines TRBV5-1 with TRBJ2-1; D possibly corresponds to TRBD2 (7 bases). CDR1 and CDR2 from the germline V gene are SGHRS and YFSETQ. The CDR3 is made up of 16 amino acids. The V end lost 6 bases, the J end lost 3 bases, and 19 bases lay between the germline ends. The CDR3 here is CASTDRGGGRYNEQFF. The CDR3 coding sequence is TGCGCCAGCACAGACCGGGGCGGGGGCCGCTACAATGAGCAGTTCTTC.

This clonotype was counted only a few times. V usage is TRBV28 and J usage is TRBJ2-5, with D perhaps matching TRBD2 (5 bases). V gave up 4 bases and J gave up 9 bases, with 9 bases separating them. Germline values: CDR1 MDHEN, CDR2 SYDVKM. The CDR3 loop spans 11 amino acids. CDR3 loop: CASSWAGAQYF. The CDR3 nucleotides read TGTGCCAGCAGTTGGGCCGGGGCCCAGTACTTC.

The chain couples TRBV5-1 to TRBJ2-2; D remains ambiguous. CDR3 length equals 12 residues. The V gene lost 9 bases and the J gene lost 4 bases, with 10 bases spanning the gap. CDR1 is SGHRS, CDR2 YFSETQ, per germline. CDR3 in DNA: TGCGCCACAAGAACGGGCACCGGGGAGCTGTTTTTT. This sequence encodes CATRTGTGELFF.

The chain uses TRBV10-1 and TRBJ2-3; 7 nucleotides line up with TRBD2. The J segment lost 5 bases and the V segment lost 2 bases, leaving 4 bases of the junction unmatched. This CDR3 has 14 residues. The germline V gene encodes CDR1 WNHNN and CDR2 SYGVQD (reference sequence). The CDR3 nucleotides are TGCGCCAGCAGTGAGAGCGAGCGGGGAGATACGCAGTATTTT. Translating gives CASSESERGDTQYF.

The chain recombines TRBV3-1 with TRBJ2-5; a possible D gene is TRBD1 (6 bases). This CDR3 comprises 15 residues. Trimming removed 5 bases at V and 5 bases at J, with 18 bases between. Germline V lookup: CDR1 LGHDT, CDR2 YNNKEL (reference sequence). As DNA, the CDR3 is TGTGCCAGCAGCTCCAGAGGGGGACCGGCGGAGACCCAGTACTTC. Translation: CASSSRGGPAETQYF.

This clonotype has more than one count but fewer than ten. The chain has TRBV12-3 or TRBV12-4 and TRBJ2-3; either TRBD1 or TRBD2 may fit D (5 bases each). V was shortened by 1 base and J by 5 bases, with 10 bases between the two germline ends. CDR3 length: 14 residues. DNA of the CDR3: TGTGCCAGCAGTTTAGGGGACGGTCAAGATACGCAGTATTTT. Translating gives CASSLGDGQDTQYF.

Notes on this clonotype: A much larger clone is a single base away; this may be a read error. V and J are TRBV12-3 or TRBV12-4 and TRBJ2-1; no firm D call. TRBJ2-7 matches the DNA end more closely, so the J call is doubtful. The CDR3 is 13 amino acids. The DNA of the CDR3 is TGTGCCAGCAGACCAGACTCCTACAATGAGCAGTACTTC. Translation: CASRPDSYNEQYF.

About this clonotype: Germline is not matched at one junction end, which may reflect a read error. This sequence joins TRBV3-1 and TRBJ2-1; D is perhaps TRBD1 or TRBD2 (6 bases each). The germline gives CDR1 LGHDT, CDR2 YNNKEL (reference sequence). The CDR3 loop spans 15 amino acids. In nucleotides, the CDR3 is TGTGCCTGCAGCCACAGGGACTTAGGCTACAATGAGCAGTTCTTC. Protein sequence: CACSHRDLGYNEQFF.

This clonotype was detected many times. The chain is built from TRBV20-1 and TRBJ2-1; no clear D. CDR3 length equals 12 residues. V lost 0 bases and J lost 8, with 8 bases in between. CDR1 and CDR2 (germline): DFQATT, SNEGSKA (reference sequence). This CDR3 is CSAREVWDEQFF. For the CDR3, the DNA is TGCAGTGCTAGAGAGGTGTGGGATGAGCAGTTCTTC.

V is TRBV28 and J is TRBJ2-3; 11 nucleotides agree with TRBD2. Trimming at V came to 6 bases and at J to 5 bases, leaving 7 bases not matched to a gene. This CDR3 region has 15 residues. The germline CDR1 and CDR2 sequences are MDHEN and SYDVKM. CDR3 protein: CASSDSGGAGDTQYF. In DNA form, the CDR3 reads TGTGCCAGCAGCGATAGCGGGGGGGCTGGAGATACGCAGTATTTT.

This clonotype has more than one count but fewer than ten. The chain joins TRBV5-1 to TRBJ2-7; perhaps D is TRBD1 or TRBD2 (5 bases each). Germline V gives CDR1 SGHRS, CDR2 YFSETQ. V was shortened by 7 bases and J by 6 bases, with 14 bases between the two germline ends. This CDR3 is 12 amino acids long. This chain's CDR3 is CASRPGGFEQYF. The CDR3 DNA follows: TGCGCCAGCCGTCCTGGGGGTTTCGAGCAGTACTTC.

This clonotype turned up a few times. This chain links TRBV4-1 with TRBJ2-5; possible D gene TRBD2, 5 bases. Germline V gene lookup returns CDR1 MGHRA and CDR2 YSYEKL. This CDR3 region has 15 residues. Trimming pared 1 base from V and 7 bases from J, leaving 16 bases between. DNA for the CDR3: TGCGCCAGCAGCCAAGGCTGGCCAGGCGGAGGGACCCAGTACTTC. This encodes CASSQGWPGGGTQYF.

This chain links TRBV5-6 with TRBJ2-7; no firm D call. The length of the CDR3 is 16 residues. Trimming stripped 0 bases from V and 2 bases from J, with 15 bases between. Germline CDR1 reads SGHDT; CDR2 reads YYEEEE. The CDR3 DNA follows: TGTGCCAGCAGCTTGGAGGAGAAGAGCACTACCTACGAGCAGTACTTC. Translated: CASSLEEKSTTYEQYF.

This clonotype has a handful of counts. V is TRBV9 and J is TRBJ2-7; 8 bases map to TRBD1. Germline-derived CDR1 and CDR2 are SGDLS and YYNGEE. The CDR3 is made up of 12 amino acids. J gave up 12 bases and V 4 bases, and 9 bases lay outside the gene matches. CDR3: CASSNSGTGPYF. DNA for the CDR3: TGTGCCAGCAGCAATAGTGGGACAGGTCCGTACTTC.

This clonotype was detected many times. This chain uses TRBV29-1 with TRBJ2-1; maybe TRBD2 (7 bases). CDR3 size: 14 residues. V lost 5 bases, J lost 7 bases, and 18 bases lay in between. Germline lookup yields CDR1 SQVTM and CDR2 ANQGSEA. The CDR3 loop reads CSVFWGGNRNEQFF. The CDR3 DNA sequence: TGCAGCGTTTTTTGGGGGGGCAATCGAAATGAGCAGTTCTTC.

This clonotype came up a few times. The J gene is TRBJ2-6, the V gene TRBV5-1, with D perhaps matching TRBD2 (5 bases). CDR3 size: 13 residues. V lost 0 bases and J lost 11, with 9 bases in between. Per the germline V gene, CDR1 is SGHRS and CDR2 is YFSETQ. The CDR3 DNA reads TGCGCCAGCAGCTTGGCGGGATACGACGTCCTGACTTTC. It encodes CASSLAGYDVLTF.

The rearrangement uses TRBV4-1 and TRBJ2-6; D ambiguous. The germline V gene encodes CDR1 MGHRA and CDR2 YSYEKL. V was trimmed by 1 base and J by 0 bases, leaving 7 bases between them. This CDR3 has 16 residues. CDR3 bases: TGCGCCAGCAGCCAAGCTTGGGGCTCTGGGGCCAACGTCCTGACTTTC. Amino acid sequence: CASSQAWGSGANVLTF.

This clonotype was seen more than once but under ten times. The chain uses TRBV15 and TRBJ2-7; TRBD2 matches at 11 bases. Germline lookup yields CDR1 LNHNV and CDR2 YYDKDF (reference sequence). The V segment lost 6 bases and the J segment 6 bases; nucleotides outside the gene matches: 7. This CDR3 spans 14 amino acids. The DNA of the CDR3 is TGTGCCACCAGACCGGGACTAGCGGTGTCCGAGCAGTACTTC. This codes for CATRPGLAVSEQYF.

With regard to this clonotype: A read error may produce the germline difference seen at one junction end. The chain uses TRBV27 and TRBJ2-7; 7 bases fit TRBD1. Germline CDR1 is MNHEY and CDR2 is SMNVEV (reference sequence). The CDR3 is made up of 13 amino acids. CDR3 residues: CAGSRDSGYEQYF. The CDR3, as DNA: TGTGCCGGCAGTCGGGACAGTGGGTACGAGCAGTACTTC.

This clonotype was observed a handful of times. The chain combines TRBV4-1 with TRBJ1-4; no reliable D call. This CDR3 has 14 amino acids. In germline, CDR1 is MGHRA, CDR2 YSYEKL. Between the trimmed V and J ends, which lost 1 base and 6 bases, there was a span of 9 bases. CDR3 sequence (DNA): TGCGCCAGCAGCCAAGGGTCGGGAGATGAAAAACTGTTTTTT. It translates to CASSQGSGDEKLFF.

The rearrangement joins TRBV7-9 to TRBJ2-5; possibly TRBD2 for D (6 bases). The V gene lost 5 bases and the J gene lost 5 bases, with 15 bases spanning the gap. The germline V gene has CDR1 SEHNR and CDR2 FQNEAQ (reference sequence). CDR3 length equals 14 residues. The CDR3 nucleotides are TGTGCCAGCAGCCTAGAGGAGGGCCGGGAGACCCAGTACTTC. This encodes CASSLEEGRETQYF.